These 11 T cell receptor beta chains were all obtained from the same sample, sequenced in a study of CD8 T cells in ankylosing spondylitis. Findings and limits, study-wide: There was a TCR beta motif, made of several highly homologous variants, that appeared characteristic of ankylosing spondylitis blood.

TCRdb reprocessed the 5' RACE reads via MiXCR and lists one record per CDR3 protein. The table has roughly 450,000 distinct CDR3 sequences, roughly 26% seen once. What these receptors recognize is not known. Sequences were obtained from blood, either unsorted or a sorted T cell fraction (not recorded which). Receptors originate from a male donor with ankylosing spondylitis.

This clonotype was seen only a few times. A junction boundary mismatches the germline segment, possibly from a read error. The chain combines TRBV12-3 or TRBV12-4 with TRBJ2-3; tentatively, D is TRBD2 (6 bases). This CDR3 has 12 amino acids. Here the CDR3 reads CASSFPGLPGGF. The CDR3 nucleotides read TGTGCCAGCAGTTTCCCCGGACTACCCGGAGGGTTT.

The chain has TRBV12-3 or TRBV12-4 and TRBJ2-5; the match to TRBD1 covers 9 bases. V lost 0 bases, J lost 1 base, and 6 bases stayed unmatched. The CDR3 contains 17 residues. The CDR3 DNA reads TGTGCCAGCAGTTTAGCGGGGACAGGGTTTTTCCAAGAGACCCAGTACTTC. Protein sequence: CASSLAGTGFFQETQYF.

The chain links TRBV20-1 to TRBJ2-3; D possibly uses TRBD1 or TRBD2 (6 bases each). This CDR3 is 12 amino acids long. V lost 6 bases and J 8 bases, leaving 15 bases between the germline ends. CDR1 is DFQATT and CDR2 is SNEGSKA in the germline V gene (reference sequence). The CDR3 DNA is TGCAGTGCATCGACCGGAGGGGGTACGCAGTATTTT. Translation gives CSASTGGGTQYF.

The chain uses TRBV5-1 and TRBJ1-1; 9 bases fit TRBD1. Trimming at V came to 2 bases and at J to 6 bases, leaving 11 bases not matched to a gene. There are 16 residues in the CDR3. The germline V gene has CDR1 SGHRS and CDR2 YFSETQ. The CDR3, as DNA: TGCGCCAGCAGCTTTGGGTATGACAGGGGGGCGGCTGAAGCTTTCTTT. The encoded protein is CASSFGYDRGAAEAFF.

The CDR3 sequence: CASSASASRETQYF. For the CDR3, the DNA is TGTGCCAGCAGTGCTTCAGCGTCCAGGGAGACCCAGTACTTC. The chain links TRBV6-1 to TRBJ2-5, with no clear D. With 4 bases removed from V and 5 bases from J, the gap between germline ends came to 14 bases. Germline CDR1 MNHNS, CDR2 SASEGT. This CDR3 is 14 amino acids long.

The chain recombines TRBV4-1 with TRBJ1-3; D is unclear. Germline loops: CDR1 MGHRA, CDR2 YSYEKL. The V end was cut by 1 base, the J end by 6 bases, with 4 bases between. This CDR3 contains 12 residues. This chain's CDR3 is CASSQGVNTIYF. In DNA, the CDR3 is TGCGCCAGCAGCCAAGGCGTAAACACCATATATTTT.

The chain combines TRBV27 with TRBJ2-1; D could derive from TRBD1 or TRBD2 (5 bases each). Germline V CDR1 and CDR2: MNHEY, SMNVEV (reference sequence). The length of the CDR3 is 16 residues. V was cut by 6 bases and J by 2 bases, with 17 bases left in between. CDR3 in DNA: TGTGCCAGCAGCCGCCGGGACCGAGGCACCTACAATGAGCAGTTCTTC. Protein sequence: CASSRRDRGTYNEQFF.

This clonotype was picked up a small number of times. For the CDR3, the DNA is TGCGCCAGCAGCTACAAACTAGCGGGACTCGGGAATGAGCAGTTCTTC. Its protein product is CASSYKLAGLGNEQFF. The chain carries TRBV5-1 and TRBJ2-1; 10 bases line up with TRBD2. The CDR3 spans 16 residues. Germline CDR1 reads SGHRS; CDR2 reads YFSETQ. With 3 bases clipped from V and 7 bases from J, the junction kept 10 bases outside the gene matches.

This clonotype was counted between two and nine times. Here the CDR3 reads CASSRGLAGNTDTQYF. The CDR3 DNA is TGCGCCAGCAGCCGGGGACTAGCGGGAAACACAGATACGCAGTATTTT. The rearrangement uses TRBV5-1 and TRBJ2-3; the match to TRBD2 covers 13 bases. The CDR3 runs 16 residues. After removal of 4 bases from V and 2 bases from J, the junction contained 4 bases not matched to a gene. Germline values: CDR1 SGHRS, CDR2 YFSETQ.

The chain is built from TRBV12-3 or TRBV12-4 and TRBJ2-2, with TRBD2 identical over 8 bases. Unmatched junction bases numbered 5, after V lost 4 bases and J lost 4 bases. The CDR3 has 15 amino acids. This CDR3 is CASSWGLVSTGELFF. For the CDR3, the DNA is TGTGCCAGCAGTTGGGGACTAGTTTCCACCGGGGAGCTGTTTTTT.

The J gene is TRBJ2-1, the V gene TRBV7-2, with 7 bases matching TRBD2. Trimming cost V 4 bases and J 7 bases; bases outside gene matches: 10. This CDR3 is 15 amino acids long. In germline, CDR1 is SGHTA, CDR2 FQGNSA. The CDR3 DNA reads as TGTGCCAGCAGCTCCTTAGGACTAGGTGGGAATGAGCAGTTCTTC. Encoded protein: CASSSLGLGGNEQFF.